Following are 11 T cell receptor beta chains from one sample sequenced in a study of CD8 T cells in Susac syndrome. cDNA came from around 0.54 to 1 ug RNA primed by random hexamers. TCRdb re-called the immunoSEQ multiplex PCR reads with MiXCR, one entry per CDR3 protein. This sample has approximately 180,000 distinct CDR3 sequences, with approximately 94% found just once. Specimen: CD4+ T cells from PBMCs. The receptors were sampled from a human donor with multiple sclerosis.

The chain links TRBV4-1 to TRBJ2-1; tentatively, D is TRBD2 (5 bases). The germline V gene has CDR1 MGHRA and CDR2 YSYEKL. The CDR3 covers 13 residues. V shed 5 bases and J shed 7 bases, with 12 bases lying between them. CDR3 loop: CASSAAGGNEQFF. The CDR3 bases are TGCGCCAGCAGCGCCGCGGGTGGGAATGAGCAGTTCTTC.

The chain carries TRBV29-1 and TRBJ1-1; weak D call: TRBD1 (6 bases). The CDR3 has 13 residues. Germline CDR1 and CDR2: SQVTM and ANQGSEA. Trimming took off 6 bases at V and 4 bases at J, with 15 bases between the two ends. In DNA form, the CDR3 reads TGCAGCGTCCAACAGGGAGGTGGCACTGAAGCTTTCTTT. Protein product: CSVQQGGGTEAFF.

The chain carries TRBV30 and TRBJ2-7; D ambiguous. Trimming shortened V by 4 bases and J by 2 bases, and 3 bases separated the two germline ends. CDR1 is GTSNPN, CDR2 SVGIG, per germline (reference sequence). The CDR3 is made up of 10 amino acids. CDR3 loop: CAWTAYEQYF. For the CDR3, the DNA is TGTGCCTGGACCGCCTACGAGCAGTACTTC.

The J gene is TRBJ2-5, the V gene TRBV7-2; 7 bases line up with TRBD1. The V segment lost 4 bases and the J segment 2 bases; nucleotides outside the gene matches: 7. Per the germline V gene, CDR1 is SGHTA and CDR2 is FQGNSA. There are 15 residues in the CDR3. CDR3 DNA: TGTGCCAGCAGCTCAGGGACAGCCTTACAAGAGACCCAGTACTTC. This encodes CASSSGTALQETQYF.

The rearrangement uses TRBV5-4 and TRBJ2-2; D possibly matches TRBD1 or TRBD2 (6 bases each). V lost 4 bases to trimming and J lost 6 bases, with 13 bases between them. The length of the CDR3 is 14 residues. Germline CDR1 SGHNT, CDR2 YYREEE (reference sequence). The CDR3 bases are TGTGCCAGCAGCACTGCAAGGGGGGCCGGGGAGCTGTTTTTT. This encodes CASSTARGAGELFF.

V and J are TRBV19 and TRBJ2-7; the D is unclear. With 3 bases removed from V and 0 bases from J, the gap between germline ends came to 9 bases. The CDR3 has 14 residues. The germline V gene encodes CDR1 LNHDA and CDR2 SQIVND (reference sequence). In DNA, the CDR3 is TGTGCCAGTAGTATGGCAGTGCACTCCTACGAGCAGTACTTC. It codes for CASSMAVHSYEQYF. The full variable domain, with the rest looked up from reference TRBV19 and TRBJ2-7, is DGGITQSPKYLFRKEGQNVTLSCEQNLNHDAMYWYRQDPGQGLRLIYYSQIVNDFQKGDIAEGYSVSREKKESFPLTVTSAQKNPTAFYLCASSMAVHSYEQYFGPGTRLTVT.

J is TRBJ2-5 and V is TRBV29-1, with 7 bases fitting TRBD2. V lost 6 bases, J lost 7 bases, and 2 bases stayed unmatched. The CDR3 runs to 10 residues. Germline CDR1 SQVTM, CDR2 ANQGSEA. The CDR3 DNA reads TGCAGCGTGGGCGGGGGGACCCAGTACTTC. This translates into CSVGGGTQYF.

The chain carries TRBV15 and TRBJ2-5, with D tentatively TRBD2 (5 bases). Germline V lookup: CDR1 LNHNV, CDR2 YYDKDF (reference sequence). Trimming pared 1 base from V and 0 bases from J, leaving 6 bases between. This CDR3 region has 14 residues. CDR3 in DNA: TGTGCCACCAGCAGAGGGAGGTACCAAGAGACCCAGTACTTC. Its protein product is CATSRGRYQETQYF.

This chain links TRBV20-1 with TRBJ2-3, with 8 bases identical to TRBD2. V was clipped by 6 bases and J by 3 bases; unmatched bases: 2. The germline V gene has CDR1 DFQATT and CDR2 SNEGSKA (reference sequence). CDR3 size: 12 residues. The CDR3 spells CSARGATDTQYF. As DNA, the CDR3 is TGCAGTGCGCGGGGGGCGACAGATACGCAGTATTTT.

V gene TRBV29-1 combines with J gene TRBJ2-7; 7 nucleotides align to TRBD2. Germline assignment: CDR1 SQVTM and CDR2 ANQGSEA. The CDR3 totals 13 residues. With V trimmed by 3 bases and J by 5 bases, 7 bases remained unmatched. The CDR3 loop reads CSVDGGIAHEQYF. CDR3 sequence (DNA): TGCAGCGTTGACGGGGGGATCGCGCACGAGCAGTACTTC.

The rearrangement links TRBV9 to TRBJ1-1, with D tentatively TRBD1 (5 bases). Germline V gene sequence: CDR1 SGDLS, CDR2 YYNGEE. Trimming stripped 0 bases from V and 3 bases from J, with 6 bases between. CDR3 length: 13 amino acids. CDR3 sequence (DNA): TGTGCCAGCAGCGTAGAACAGGACACTGAAGCTTTCTTT. As protein: CASSVEQDTEAFF.